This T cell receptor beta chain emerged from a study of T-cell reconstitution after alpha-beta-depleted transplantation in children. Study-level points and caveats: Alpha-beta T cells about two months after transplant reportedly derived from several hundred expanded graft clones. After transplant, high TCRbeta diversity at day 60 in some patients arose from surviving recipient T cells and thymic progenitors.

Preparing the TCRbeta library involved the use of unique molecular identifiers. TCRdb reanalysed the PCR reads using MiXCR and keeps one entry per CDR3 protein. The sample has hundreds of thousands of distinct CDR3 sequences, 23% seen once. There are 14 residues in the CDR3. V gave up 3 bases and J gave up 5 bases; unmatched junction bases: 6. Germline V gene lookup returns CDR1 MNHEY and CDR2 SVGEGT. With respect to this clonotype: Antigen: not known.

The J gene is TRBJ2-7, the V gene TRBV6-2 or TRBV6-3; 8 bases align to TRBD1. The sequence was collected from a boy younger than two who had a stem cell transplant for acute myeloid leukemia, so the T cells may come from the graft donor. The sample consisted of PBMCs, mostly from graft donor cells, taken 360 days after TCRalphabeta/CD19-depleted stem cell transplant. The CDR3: CASSYGRGRHEQYV. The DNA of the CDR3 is TGTGCCAGCAGTTATGGCAGGGGGCGCCACGAGCAGTACGTC.